A single sample gave rise to the 14 T cell receptor beta chains below, sequenced in a study of Ad26.COV2.S vaccination and SARS-CoV-2 variants. Some clones are missing from TCRdb's copy, which holds only in-frame ones; the method was immunoSEQ multiplex PCR. The table shows about 94,000 clones, with roughly 85% occurring only once. The sequencing used peripheral blood, collected after recovery from COVID-19. The receptors shown here come from a human donor who had recovered from COVID-19.

The CDR3 region is CSVARTGNYEQYF. The CDR3, as DNA: TGCAGCGTTGCAAGGACAGGTAACTACGAGCAGTACTTC. V usage is TRBV29-1 and J usage is TRBJ2-7; TRBD1 aligns across 7 bases. Germline-derived CDR1 and CDR2 are SQVTM and ANQGSEA. J was trimmed by 3 bases and V by 4 bases; bases with no gene match: 6. This CDR3 contains 13 residues.

This clone was seen a single time. This chain links TRBV7-2 with TRBJ2-2; D ambiguous. The CDR3 sequence is 13 residues long. The V and J ends lost 1 base and 4 bases respectively, with 4 bases between them. Per the germline V gene, CDR1 is SGHTA and CDR2 is FQGNSA. In DNA, the CDR3 is TGTGCCAGCAGCTTAGGGGGCACCGGGGAGCTGTTTTTT. This gives the protein CASSLGGTGELFF.

V and J are TRBV5-1 and TRBJ1-1, with D perhaps TRBD1 (5 bases). CDR1 SGHRS and CDR2 YFSETQ come from the germline V gene. The CDR3 runs 15 residues. Trimming removed 0 bases from V and 1 base from J, with 10 bases in between. The CDR3 DNA follows: TGCGCCAGCAGCTTGGCCGGGGGGAGGAACACTGAAGCTTTCTTT. Its protein product is CASSLAGGRNTEAFF.

The genes are TRBV7-7 and TRBJ2-1, with D possibly matching TRBD2 (6 bases). V lost 1 base to trimming and J lost 4 bases, with 11 bases between them. CDR1 SSHAT and CDR2 FNYEAQ come from the germline V gene (reference sequence). CDR3 length: 15 residues. This CDR3 reads CASSLEAGPYNEQFF. The CDR3 DNA follows: TGTGCCAGCAGCTTAGAGGCGGGACCATACAATGAGCAGTTCTTC.

This clone is a singleton in its sample. The gene calls are TRBV6-1 and TRBJ2-5; the match to TRBD2 covers 8 bases. The V and J ends lost 2 bases and 5 bases, in that order; junction bases with no gene match: 10. The CDR3 loop spans 16 amino acids. The germline V gene encodes CDR1 MNHNS and CDR2 SASEGT. CDR3 sequence (DNA): TGTGCCAGCAGTGAATCTACTAGCGGCTCCCGGGAGACCCAGTACTTC. This encodes CASSESTSGSRETQYF.

The chain employs TRBV11-1 and TRBJ2-5; D remains ambiguous. CDR3 length: 13 residues. V lost 2 bases to trimming and J lost 7 bases, with 11 bases between them. Germline loops: CDR1 SGHAT, CDR2 FQDESV (reference sequence). The CDR3 sequence is CASSLSVDGTQYF. Written as DNA, the CDR3 is TGTGCCAGCAGCTTATCTGTCGATGGGACCCAGTACTTC.

The chain combines TRBV6-2 or TRBV6-3 with TRBJ2-3; D is possibly TRBD2 (6 bases). This CDR3 has 12 residues. Germline lookup yields CDR1 MNHEY and CDR2 SVGEGT. V gave up 6 bases and J gave up 6 bases, with 10 bases separating them. The CDR3 DNA reads TGTGCCAGCAGCCTACTAGCTGATACGCAGTATTTT. As protein: CASSLLADTQYF.

This chain uses TRBV19 with TRBJ1-1, with D maybe TRBD1 (5 bases). The germline CDR1 and CDR2 sequences are LNHDA and SQIVND (reference sequence). V lost 3 bases and J 8 bases, leaving 13 bases between the germline ends. This CDR3 spans 13 amino acids. As DNA, the CDR3 is TGTGCCAGTAGTATGTGGGGCCGGAAGGAAGCTTTCTTT. Translating gives CASSMWGRKEAFF.

V and J are TRBV5-1 and TRBJ2-1; unclear D gene. Germline-derived CDR1 and CDR2 are SGHRS and YFSETQ. This CDR3 is 11 amino acids long. V shed 1 base and J shed 7 bases, with 3 bases lying between them. The CDR3 loop is CASSLRNEQFF. The CDR3 bases are TGCGCCAGCAGCTTGCGAAATGAGCAGTTCTTC.

The V gene is TRBV7-2, the J gene TRBJ2-1; D may be TRBD2 (5 bases). Germline V gene lookup returns CDR1 SGHTA and CDR2 FQGNSA. Trimming cost V 2 bases and J 7 bases, with 9 bases left between them. There are 13 residues in the CDR3. CDR3 in DNA: TGTGCCAGCAGCTTAATCCGAGGGAATGAGCAGTTCTTC. Translated: CASSLIRGNEQFF. Full variable domain (remainder filled in from reference TRBV7-2 and TRBJ2-1): GAGVSQSPSNKVTEKGKDVELRCDPISGHTALYWYRQSLGQGLEFLIYFQGNSAPDKSGLPSDRFSAERTGGSVSTLTIQRTQQEDSAVYLCASSLIRGNEQFFGPGTRLTVL.

The V and J genes are TRBV28 and TRBJ2-2, with D maybe TRBD1 (6 bases). The CDR3 runs to 17 residues. Trimming pared 6 bases from V and 6 bases from J, leaving 23 bases between. In germline, CDR1 is MDHEN, CDR2 SYDVKM. CDR3: CASSPWGSGVGPGELFF. The CDR3 region has the DNA TGTGCCAGCAGCCCATGGGGGTCAGGGGTCGGGCCCGGGGAGCTGTTTTTT.

This clone ranks as large. Other DNA sequences of this sample code for an identical CDR3. The chain combines TRBV7-9 with TRBJ2-1, with D tentatively TRBD1 or TRBD2 (6 bases each). The germline CDR1 and CDR2 sequences are SEHNR and FQNEAQ (reference sequence). This CDR3 contains 15 residues. The ends were cut back, 1 base at V and 7 bases at J, with 14 bases in the middle. In DNA form, the CDR3 reads TGTGCCAGCAGCTTAGTTGGTGGAGGGGGGAATGAGCAGTTCTTC. The encoded protein is CASSLVGGGGNEQFF. The whole variable domain, filled in from reference TRBV7-9 and TRBJ2-1, reads DTGVSQNPRHKITKRGQNVTFRCDPISEHNRLYWYRQTLGQGPEFLTYFQNEAQLEKSRLLSDRFSAERPKGSFSTLEIQRTEQGDSAMYLCASSLVGGGGNEQFFGPGTRLTVL.

The genes are TRBV4-3 and TRBJ2-1; 8 bases align to TRBD1. This CDR3 is built from 13 residues. Losses at the gene ends were 2 bases for V and 9 bases for J; bases not matched to a gene: 3. The germline V gene encodes CDR1 LGHNA and CDR2 YSLEER. The CDR3 reads CASSQTRGLEQFF. The CDR3 DNA reads as TGCGCCAGCAGCCAAACCAGGGGGCTTGAGCAGTTCTTC.

This rearrangement joins TRBV11-2 to TRBJ2-7; TRBD1 matches at 8 bases. This CDR3 has 15 amino acids. The V and J ends lost 5 bases and 3 bases, in that order; junction bases with no gene match: 9. Germline assignment: CDR1 SGHAT and CDR2 FQNNGV. DNA of the CDR3: TGTGCCAGCAGCCAGGACAGGGACTTGAACTACGAGCAGTACTTC. It is translated as CASSQDRDLNYEQYF.